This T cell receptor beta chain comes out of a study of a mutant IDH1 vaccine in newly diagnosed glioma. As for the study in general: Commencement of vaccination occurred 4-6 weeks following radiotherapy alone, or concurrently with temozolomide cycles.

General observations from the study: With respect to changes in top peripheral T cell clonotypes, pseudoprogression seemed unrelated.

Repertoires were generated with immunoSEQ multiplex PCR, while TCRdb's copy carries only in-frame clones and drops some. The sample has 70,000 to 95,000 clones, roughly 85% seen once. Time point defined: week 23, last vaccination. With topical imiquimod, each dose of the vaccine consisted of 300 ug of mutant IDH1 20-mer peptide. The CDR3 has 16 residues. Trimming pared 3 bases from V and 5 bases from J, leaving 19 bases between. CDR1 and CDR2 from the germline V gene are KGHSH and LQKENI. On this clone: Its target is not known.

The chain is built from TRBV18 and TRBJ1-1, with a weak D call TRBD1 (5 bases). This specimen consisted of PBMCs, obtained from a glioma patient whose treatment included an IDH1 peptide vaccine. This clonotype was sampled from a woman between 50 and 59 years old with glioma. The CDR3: CASSPGRGLDRTEAFF. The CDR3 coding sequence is TGTGCCAGCTCACCGGGACGAGGGCTGGATCGGACTGAAGCTTTCTTT.